Each of the 29 T cell receptor beta chains below was sequenced from the same sample in a study of identical twins. TCRdb ran MiXCR on the 5' RACE reads and lists one entry per CDR3 protein. The sample has 400,000 to 500,000 distinct CDR3 sequences, approximately 17% seen once. Source material: naive T cells sorted from blood. These receptors came from a man aged 45-65 years in good health.

This clonotype came up a few times. This chain links TRBV29-1 with TRBJ1-5; D remains unclear. Germline loops: CDR1 SQVTM, CDR2 ANQGSEA. Trimming shortened V by 6 bases and J by 7 bases, and 10 bases separated the two germline ends. The CDR3 runs 11 residues. The CDR3 DNA reads TGCAGCGTCCCCCCAGGCCAGCCCCAGCATTTT. It is translated as CSVPPGQPQHF.

This clonotype has only a few counts. The chain combines TRBV7-8 with TRBJ2-5; 16 nucleotides match TRBD2. The CDR3 sequence is 16 residues long. Germline CDR1 reads SGHVS; CDR2 reads FQNEAQ. V gave up 3 bases and J gave up 5 bases; unmatched junction bases: 3. This CDR3 reads CASSFGTSGRGETQYF. The CDR3 DNA is TGTGCCAGCAGCTTCGGGACTAGCGGGAGGGGGGAGACCCAGTACTTC.

This chain joins TRBV3-1 and TRBJ2-1; 9 nucleotides agree with TRBD2. The trim removed 4 bases at V and 3 bases at J, leaving 4 bases unmatched. The CDR3 covers 15 residues. Germline V lookup: CDR1 LGHDT, CDR2 YNNKEL (reference sequence). The CDR3 loop is CASSPGSGGYNEQFF. As DNA, the CDR3 is TGTGCCAGCAGCCCGGGTAGCGGGGGCTACAATGAGCAGTTCTTC.

There are many counts of this clonotype. The rearrangement joins TRBV6-5 to TRBJ1-1; D is ambiguous. The V gene's germline CDR1 is MNHEY and CDR2 SVGAGI. V was clipped by 3 bases and J by 5 bases, with 10 bases between them. The CDR3 has 13 amino acids. The CDR3 loop is CASSYPGRTEAFF. CDR3 DNA sequence: TGTGCCAGCAGTTATCCGGGGAGGACTGAAGCTTTCTTT.

This clonotype was counted at least ten times. The chain couples TRBV29-1 to TRBJ1-2; D is uncertain. V was shortened by 4 bases and J by 7 bases, with 7 bases between the two germline ends. The CDR3 has 10 amino acids. The germline gives CDR1 SQVTM, CDR2 ANQGSEA. The CDR3 DNA sequence: TGCAGCGTTGCGGGGTCTGGCTACACCTTC. Its protein is CSVAGSGYTF.

The genes are TRBV6-2 or TRBV6-3 and TRBJ2-3; no clear D. This CDR3 spans 15 amino acids. The germline gives CDR1 MNHEY, CDR2 SVGEGT. The V end lost 6 bases, the J end lost 1 base, and 14 bases lay between the germline ends. CDR3 protein: CASSLSSTGTDTQYF. The CDR3 DNA reads TGTGCCAGCAGCCTCAGCTCGACGGGCACAGATACGCAGTATTTT.

This clonotype came up many times. The chain employs TRBV7-9 and TRBJ2-7; D remains unclear. Trimming removed 5 bases from V and 2 bases from J, with 13 bases in between. Germline values: CDR1 SEHNR, CDR2 FQNEAQ (reference sequence). The length of the CDR3 is 14 residues. For the CDR3, the DNA is TGTGCCAGCAGCAATCGGGCCGGAGCCTACGAGCAGTACTTC. Residues: CASSNRAGAYEQYF.

This clonotype was seen ten or more times. This chain links TRBV5-1 with TRBJ1-2; a possible D gene is TRBD1 (6 bases). V was shortened by 0 bases and J by 5 bases, with 8 bases between the two germline ends. The CDR3 extends over 13 amino acids. The germline gives CDR1 SGHRS, CDR2 YFSETQ. The CDR3 protein is CASSLDREYGYTF. In DNA form, the CDR3 reads TGCGCCAGCAGCTTGGACAGGGAGTATGGCTACACCTTC.

This clonotype has a handful of counts. This rearrangement joins TRBV20-1 to TRBJ1-1; 7 bases are a match to TRBD1. The CDR3 totals 14 residues. V shed 7 bases and J 6 bases; nucleotides not matched to a gene: 14. Germline V lookup: CDR1 DFQATT, CDR2 SNEGSKA (reference sequence). The CDR3 loop reads CSVATLQGLAEAFF. In DNA form, the CDR3 reads TGCAGTGTTGCGACCCTACAGGGGTTGGCTGAAGCTTTCTTT.

This clonotype was counted many times. The CDR3 loop is CSVEREGKNEQYF. CDR3 nucleotide sequence: TGCAGCGTCGAGCGGGAAGGTAAAAACGAGCAGTACTTC. The rearrangement links TRBV29-1 to TRBJ2-7, with 7 bases identical to TRBD2. CDR3 size: 13 residues. V lost 6 bases and J lost 5; bases outside the gene matches: 10. Germline lookup yields CDR1 SQVTM and CDR2 ANQGSEA.

This clonotype came up a few times. The chain joins TRBV7-2 to TRBJ2-5; D might be TRBD2 (5 bases). V was trimmed by 3 bases and J by 6 bases, leaving 11 bases between them. The germline gives CDR1 SGHTA, CDR2 FQGNSA. The CDR3 spans 13 residues. The CDR3 region has the DNA TGTGCCAGCAGCTTCCCCTCGGGGAAGACCCAGTACTTC. Protein product: CASSFPSGKTQYF. Using reference TRBV7-2 and TRBJ2-5 for the parts outside the CDR3, the full variable domain is GAGVSQSPSNKVTEKGKDVELRCDPISGHTALYWYRQSLGQGLEFLIYFQGNSAPDKSGLPSDRFSAERTGGSVSTLTIQRTQQEDSAVYLCASSFPSGKTQYFGPGTRLLVL.

This clonotype came up many times. V usage is TRBV28 and J usage is TRBJ1-2; D remains ambiguous. The CDR3 extends over 14 amino acids. Trimming pared 6 bases from V and 8 bases from J, leaving 19 bases between. CDR1 is MDHEN and CDR2 is SYDVKM in the germline V gene. The CDR3 region has the DNA TGTGCCAGCAGCTTTATAGTAGCTAGCTGGGGCTACACCTTC. Its translation: CASSFIVASWGYTF.

This clonotype was seen more than once but under ten times. This chain connects TRBV6-2 or TRBV6-3 to TRBJ2-7; D remains unclear. The ends were cut back, 5 bases at V and 0 bases at J, with 26 bases in the middle. The CDR3 has 19 amino acids. Germline CDR1 and CDR2: MNHEY and SVGEGT. CDR3 sequence: CASSPPLPFLWRSSYEQYF. The CDR3 bases are TGTGCCAGCAGTCCCCCCCTTCCTTTTCTTTGGCGGAGCTCCTACGAGCAGTACTTC.

This chain connects TRBV29-1 to TRBJ2-7, with 10 positions matching TRBD2. This CDR3 is built from 13 residues. CDR1 SQVTM and CDR2 ANQGSEA come from the germline V gene. The CDR3 DNA follows: TGCAGGCGGGGGACTAGCGAATCCTACGAGCAGTACTTC. It specifies CRRGTSESYEQYF.

The chain links TRBV6-4 to TRBJ2-7, with D possibly being TRBD1 or TRBD2 (5 bases each). Germline V lookup: CDR1 MRHNA, CDR2 SNTAGT. V dropped 0 bases and J dropped 0 bases, with 18 bases sitting between them. The CDR3 length is 18 residues. CDR3 residues: CASSDSRVGRYSSYEQYF. The CDR3 bases are TGTGCCAGCAGTGACTCGCGCGTGGGACGGTATAGCTCCTACGAGCAGTACTTC.

This clonotype was detected a few times. CDR3 DNA: TGCGCCAGCAGTCAAGAGGGAGAGGGATACACTGAAGCTTTCTTT. Translated, it gives CASSQEGEGYTEAFF. J is TRBJ1-1 and V is TRBV23-1; D remains ambiguous. Being an ORF, TRBV23-1 has a function that is uncertain. The length of the CDR3 is 15 residues. V gave up 2 bases and J gave up 3 bases, with 13 bases separating them.

This clonotype was detected once. V and J are TRBV3-1 and TRBJ2-7; no reliable D call. Trimming shortened V by 0 bases and J by 6 bases, and 12 bases separated the two germline ends. CDR1 is LGHDT, CDR2 YNNKEL, per germline (reference sequence). CDR3 size: 14 residues. CDR3 DNA: TGTGCCAGCAGCCAAGATCAGGCCCCCGGCGAGCAGTACTTC. Translated: CASSQDQAPGEQYF.

This clonotype was seen more than once but under ten times. The chain links TRBV5-6 to TRBJ1-1; D is perhaps TRBD1 (5 bases). Germline V gene sequence: CDR1 SGHDT, CDR2 YYEEEE. This CDR3 spans 12 amino acids. Trimming shortened V by 2 bases and J by 6 bases, and 8 bases separated the two germline ends. This CDR3 is CASSFGGSEAFF. The CDR3 nucleotides read TGTGCCAGCAGCTTCGGGGGGTCTGAAGCTTTCTTT.

This clonotype has only a few counts. The V gene is TRBV7-3, the J gene TRBJ2-3, with 8 bases identical to TRBD1. Per the germline V gene, CDR1 is SGHTA and CDR2 is FQGTGA. V dropped 2 bases and J dropped 5; count of bases not matched to a gene: 9. CDR3 length equals 16 residues. CDR3 residues: CASSLGQGAQQDTQYF. In nucleotides, the CDR3 is TGTGCCAGCAGCTTAGGACAGGGAGCGCAGCAAGATACGCAGTATTTT.

With regard to this clonotype: Given a much more abundant clone one base away, this may be a read error. The chain couples TRBV12-3 or TRBV12-4 to TRBJ1-6; possibly TRBD1 for D (6 bases). This CDR3 has 13 amino acids. As DNA, the CDR3 is TGTGCCAGCAGTGATACAGGGCGATCACCCATCCACTTT. Its protein is CASSDTGRSPIHF.

This chain joins TRBV15 and TRBJ1-3, with a weak D call TRBD1 (5 bases). The CDR3 has 15 residues. CDR1 is LNHNV and CDR2 is YYDKDF in the germline V gene (reference sequence). V was cut by 0 bases and J by 3 bases, with 9 bases left in between. The CDR3: CATSRDQGLGNTIYF. CDR3 sequence (DNA): TGTGCCACCAGCAGAGATCAGGGACTTGGAAACACCATATATTTT.

This clonotype was seen a few times. In DNA, the CDR3 is TGTGCCAGCAGCACAACAGGGGGCCAAGAGACCCAGTACTTC. Protein product: CASSTTGGQETQYF. The gene calls are TRBV7-2 and TRBJ2-5; 8 bases line up with TRBD1. The CDR3 totals 14 residues. CDR1 and CDR2 (germline): SGHTA, FQGNSA. The V segment lost 5 bases and the J segment 1 base; nucleotides outside the gene matches: 3.

This clonotype has ten or more counts. The chain combines TRBV20-1 with TRBJ2-3; no clear D. The CDR3 is 14 residues long. V shed 6 bases and J shed 1 base, with 14 bases lying between them. In germline, CDR1 is DFQATT, CDR2 SNEGSKA (reference sequence). The CDR3 DNA sequence: TGCAGTGCAATCAACACACCGGGCACAGATACGCAGTATTTT. It translates to CSAINTPGTDTQYF.

The J gene is TRBJ2-1, the V gene TRBV27; TRBD1 might be the D (5 bases). The CDR3 sequence is 15 residues long. V lost 2 bases, J lost 3 bases, and 11 bases lay in between. Germline V gives CDR1 MNHEY, CDR2 SMNVEV (reference sequence). This CDR3 is CASSLQGLLYNEQFF. CDR3 DNA: TGTGCCAGCAGTTTACAGGGCCTACTCTACAATGAGCAGTTCTTC.

This clonotype was detected only a few times. The chain joins TRBV7-9 to TRBJ2-7; D might be TRBD1 (6 bases). The V and J ends lost 1 base and 6 bases respectively, with 16 bases between them. Germline CDR1 is SEHNR and CDR2 is FQNEAQ (reference sequence). The CDR3 loop spans 15 amino acids. The CDR3 bases are TGTGCCAGCAGCTTAGAGGGGGACCCCTTGGTCGAGCAGTACTTC. Encoded protein: CASSLEGDPLVEQYF.

The chain carries TRBV29-1 and TRBJ2-7; D gene unclear. Germline V CDR1 and CDR2: SQVTM, ANQGSEA. V was trimmed by 8 bases and J by 0 bases, leaving 14 bases between them. The CDR3 is made up of 13 amino acids. CDR3 nucleotides: TGCAGCATCACAGCGCCGAGCTCCTACGAGCAGTACTTC. It yields the protein CSITAPSSYEQYF.

The chain uses TRBV10-3 and TRBJ1-5, with D uncertain. Trimming removed 6 bases at V and 3 bases at J, with 9 bases between. This CDR3 has 13 residues. CDR1 is ENHRY, CDR2 SYGVKD, per germline. The CDR3 protein is CAIRPGYNQPQHF. As DNA, the CDR3 is TGTGCCATCAGACCAGGTTACAATCAGCCCCAGCATTTT.

The table lists this clonotype with a few counts. V and J are TRBV4-3 and TRBJ2-1; no reliable D call. V lost 0 bases and J 7 bases, leaving 25 bases between the germline ends. Germline assignment: CDR1 LGHNA and CDR2 YSLEER. The CDR3 is made up of 19 amino acids. This chain's CDR3 is CASSQDLLARTPRSNEQFF. The DNA of the CDR3 is TGCGCCAGCAGCCAAGATCTATTGGCCCGGACGCCTCGGTCGAATGAGCAGTTCTTC.

The chain carries TRBV29-1 and TRBJ2-2; 8 bases match TRBD1. The CDR3 is 14 residues long. J was trimmed by 1 base and V by 3 bases; bases with no gene match: 1. Looked up from germline, CDR1 is SQVTM and CDR2 is ANQGSEA. CDR3 DNA: TGCAGCGTTGACGGGACAGGGAACACCGGGGAGCTGTTTTTT. It codes for CSVDGTGNTGELFF.